Included here is one TCR beta chain sequence, with context. Evenly divided among several immunoSEQ plates was the genomic DNA of each subset. Repertoires were generated with immunoSEQ multiplex PCR, while TCRdb's copy carries only in-frame clones and drops some. The sample holds millions of clones, 85% to 95% seen once. The data originate from a study of shared clonotypes between healthy human individuals. Across the study: Serving as donors were two women and a few men, whose ages spanned 18 to 49.

The J segment lost 0 bases and the V segment lost 4 bases, leaving 10 bases of the junction unmatched. CDR1 SGDLS and CDR2 YYNGEE come from the germline V gene. CDR3 length: 17 amino acids. The TCR sequence derives from a young man in good health. Some clones in this sample may be carry-over from other donors' samples. The specimen sequenced was naive CD4+ T cells from PBMCs. Subset indicated: CD45RA+ positively selected. The genes are TRBV9 and TRBJ2-3, with 8 bases that match TRBD2. CDR3 protein: CASSPRLSGISTDTQYF. CDR3 nucleotides: TGTGCCAGCAGCCCTCGTCTTAGCGGGATTAGCACAGATACGCAGTATTTT. Full variable domain (missing parts from reference TRBV9 and TRBJ2-3): DSGVTQTPKHLITATGQRVTLRCSPRSGDLSVYWYQQSLDQGLQFLIQYYNGEERAKGNILERFSAQQFPDLHSELNLSSLELGDSALYFCASSPRLSGISTDTQYFGPGTRLTVL.